This T cell receptor beta chain is from a study of cytomegalovirus exposure and HLA in healthy donors. For the study at large: Earlier, 150 million to 200 million T cells were analyzed, and about 120 million unique TCR beta sequences were found among them. Of approximately 400 genotyped donors, approximately 84% clustered with self-reported Caucasian donors. General observations from the study: Clonal expansion, a later analysis showed, was greater in HLA-associated TCR beta chains than in equally common others. Some V segments could not be told apart, so they were left out, TRBV6-2 and TRBV6-3 among them.

This clone was seen a single time. Its matching antigen is unknown. Deletions cut 7 bases from V and 3 bases from J, with 15 bases between. CDR1 is MGHRA and CDR2 is YSYEKL in the germline V gene. The CDR3 runs to 14 residues. PCR was performed using 60 Vbeta and 13 Jbeta primers. Clones were read by immunoSEQ multiplex PCR, and TCRdb kept only the in-frame ones, dropping some. The table lists some 150,000 clones, 70% to 85% of them singletons, with 1.5% to 2.5% in the top ten. The rearrangement joins TRBV4-1 to TRBJ2-5, with D uncertain. The sequenced material came from PBMCs. This TCR was sampled from a woman in her forties in good health and CMV-seronegative. CDR3 residues: CASNSHVREETQYF. The CDR3 nucleotides read TGCGCCAGCAACTCCCACGTTCGGGAAGAGACCCAGTACTTC.